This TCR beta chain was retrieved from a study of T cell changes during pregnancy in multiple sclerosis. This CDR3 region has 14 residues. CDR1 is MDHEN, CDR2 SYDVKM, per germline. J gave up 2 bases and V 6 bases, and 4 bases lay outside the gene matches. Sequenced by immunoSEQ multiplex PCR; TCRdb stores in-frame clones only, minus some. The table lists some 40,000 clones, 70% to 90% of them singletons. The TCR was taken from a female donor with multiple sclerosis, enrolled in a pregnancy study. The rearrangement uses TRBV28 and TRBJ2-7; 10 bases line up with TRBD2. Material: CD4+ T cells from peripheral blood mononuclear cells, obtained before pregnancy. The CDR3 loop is CASSQLAGTYEQYF. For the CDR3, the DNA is TGTGCCAGCAGCCAACTAGCGGGGACCTACGAGCAGTACTTC.